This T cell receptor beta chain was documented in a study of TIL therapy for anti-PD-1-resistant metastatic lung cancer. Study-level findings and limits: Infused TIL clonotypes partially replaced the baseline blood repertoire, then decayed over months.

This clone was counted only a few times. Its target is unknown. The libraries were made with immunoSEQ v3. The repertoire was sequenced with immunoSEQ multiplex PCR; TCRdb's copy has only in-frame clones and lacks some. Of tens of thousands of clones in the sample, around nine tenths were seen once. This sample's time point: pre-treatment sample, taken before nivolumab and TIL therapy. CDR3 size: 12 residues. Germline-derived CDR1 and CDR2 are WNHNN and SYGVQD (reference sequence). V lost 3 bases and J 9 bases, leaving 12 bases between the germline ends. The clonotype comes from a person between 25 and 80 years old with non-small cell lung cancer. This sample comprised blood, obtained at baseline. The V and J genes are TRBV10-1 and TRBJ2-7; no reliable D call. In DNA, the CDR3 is TGCGCCAGCAGTGACAGGACCTCTGGGCAGTACTTC. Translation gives CASSDRTSGQYF.